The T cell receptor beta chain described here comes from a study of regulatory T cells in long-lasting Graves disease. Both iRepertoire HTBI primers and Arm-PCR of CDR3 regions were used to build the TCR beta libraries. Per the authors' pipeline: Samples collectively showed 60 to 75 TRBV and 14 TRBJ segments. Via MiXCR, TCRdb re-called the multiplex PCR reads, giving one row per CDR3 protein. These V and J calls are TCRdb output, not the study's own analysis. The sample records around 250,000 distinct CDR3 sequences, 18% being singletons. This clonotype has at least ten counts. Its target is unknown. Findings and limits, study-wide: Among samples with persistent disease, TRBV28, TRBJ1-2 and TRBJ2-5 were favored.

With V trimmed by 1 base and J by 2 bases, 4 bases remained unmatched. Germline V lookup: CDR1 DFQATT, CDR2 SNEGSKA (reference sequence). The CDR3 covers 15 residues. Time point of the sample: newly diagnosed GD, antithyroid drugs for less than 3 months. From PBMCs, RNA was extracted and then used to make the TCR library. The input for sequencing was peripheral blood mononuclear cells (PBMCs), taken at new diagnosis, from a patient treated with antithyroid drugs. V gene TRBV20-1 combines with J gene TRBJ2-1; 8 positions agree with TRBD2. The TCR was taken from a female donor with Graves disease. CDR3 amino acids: CSARVGTRAYNEQFF. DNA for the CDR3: TGCAGTGCTAGAGTCGGGACTAGGGCCTACAATGAGCAGTTCTTC.